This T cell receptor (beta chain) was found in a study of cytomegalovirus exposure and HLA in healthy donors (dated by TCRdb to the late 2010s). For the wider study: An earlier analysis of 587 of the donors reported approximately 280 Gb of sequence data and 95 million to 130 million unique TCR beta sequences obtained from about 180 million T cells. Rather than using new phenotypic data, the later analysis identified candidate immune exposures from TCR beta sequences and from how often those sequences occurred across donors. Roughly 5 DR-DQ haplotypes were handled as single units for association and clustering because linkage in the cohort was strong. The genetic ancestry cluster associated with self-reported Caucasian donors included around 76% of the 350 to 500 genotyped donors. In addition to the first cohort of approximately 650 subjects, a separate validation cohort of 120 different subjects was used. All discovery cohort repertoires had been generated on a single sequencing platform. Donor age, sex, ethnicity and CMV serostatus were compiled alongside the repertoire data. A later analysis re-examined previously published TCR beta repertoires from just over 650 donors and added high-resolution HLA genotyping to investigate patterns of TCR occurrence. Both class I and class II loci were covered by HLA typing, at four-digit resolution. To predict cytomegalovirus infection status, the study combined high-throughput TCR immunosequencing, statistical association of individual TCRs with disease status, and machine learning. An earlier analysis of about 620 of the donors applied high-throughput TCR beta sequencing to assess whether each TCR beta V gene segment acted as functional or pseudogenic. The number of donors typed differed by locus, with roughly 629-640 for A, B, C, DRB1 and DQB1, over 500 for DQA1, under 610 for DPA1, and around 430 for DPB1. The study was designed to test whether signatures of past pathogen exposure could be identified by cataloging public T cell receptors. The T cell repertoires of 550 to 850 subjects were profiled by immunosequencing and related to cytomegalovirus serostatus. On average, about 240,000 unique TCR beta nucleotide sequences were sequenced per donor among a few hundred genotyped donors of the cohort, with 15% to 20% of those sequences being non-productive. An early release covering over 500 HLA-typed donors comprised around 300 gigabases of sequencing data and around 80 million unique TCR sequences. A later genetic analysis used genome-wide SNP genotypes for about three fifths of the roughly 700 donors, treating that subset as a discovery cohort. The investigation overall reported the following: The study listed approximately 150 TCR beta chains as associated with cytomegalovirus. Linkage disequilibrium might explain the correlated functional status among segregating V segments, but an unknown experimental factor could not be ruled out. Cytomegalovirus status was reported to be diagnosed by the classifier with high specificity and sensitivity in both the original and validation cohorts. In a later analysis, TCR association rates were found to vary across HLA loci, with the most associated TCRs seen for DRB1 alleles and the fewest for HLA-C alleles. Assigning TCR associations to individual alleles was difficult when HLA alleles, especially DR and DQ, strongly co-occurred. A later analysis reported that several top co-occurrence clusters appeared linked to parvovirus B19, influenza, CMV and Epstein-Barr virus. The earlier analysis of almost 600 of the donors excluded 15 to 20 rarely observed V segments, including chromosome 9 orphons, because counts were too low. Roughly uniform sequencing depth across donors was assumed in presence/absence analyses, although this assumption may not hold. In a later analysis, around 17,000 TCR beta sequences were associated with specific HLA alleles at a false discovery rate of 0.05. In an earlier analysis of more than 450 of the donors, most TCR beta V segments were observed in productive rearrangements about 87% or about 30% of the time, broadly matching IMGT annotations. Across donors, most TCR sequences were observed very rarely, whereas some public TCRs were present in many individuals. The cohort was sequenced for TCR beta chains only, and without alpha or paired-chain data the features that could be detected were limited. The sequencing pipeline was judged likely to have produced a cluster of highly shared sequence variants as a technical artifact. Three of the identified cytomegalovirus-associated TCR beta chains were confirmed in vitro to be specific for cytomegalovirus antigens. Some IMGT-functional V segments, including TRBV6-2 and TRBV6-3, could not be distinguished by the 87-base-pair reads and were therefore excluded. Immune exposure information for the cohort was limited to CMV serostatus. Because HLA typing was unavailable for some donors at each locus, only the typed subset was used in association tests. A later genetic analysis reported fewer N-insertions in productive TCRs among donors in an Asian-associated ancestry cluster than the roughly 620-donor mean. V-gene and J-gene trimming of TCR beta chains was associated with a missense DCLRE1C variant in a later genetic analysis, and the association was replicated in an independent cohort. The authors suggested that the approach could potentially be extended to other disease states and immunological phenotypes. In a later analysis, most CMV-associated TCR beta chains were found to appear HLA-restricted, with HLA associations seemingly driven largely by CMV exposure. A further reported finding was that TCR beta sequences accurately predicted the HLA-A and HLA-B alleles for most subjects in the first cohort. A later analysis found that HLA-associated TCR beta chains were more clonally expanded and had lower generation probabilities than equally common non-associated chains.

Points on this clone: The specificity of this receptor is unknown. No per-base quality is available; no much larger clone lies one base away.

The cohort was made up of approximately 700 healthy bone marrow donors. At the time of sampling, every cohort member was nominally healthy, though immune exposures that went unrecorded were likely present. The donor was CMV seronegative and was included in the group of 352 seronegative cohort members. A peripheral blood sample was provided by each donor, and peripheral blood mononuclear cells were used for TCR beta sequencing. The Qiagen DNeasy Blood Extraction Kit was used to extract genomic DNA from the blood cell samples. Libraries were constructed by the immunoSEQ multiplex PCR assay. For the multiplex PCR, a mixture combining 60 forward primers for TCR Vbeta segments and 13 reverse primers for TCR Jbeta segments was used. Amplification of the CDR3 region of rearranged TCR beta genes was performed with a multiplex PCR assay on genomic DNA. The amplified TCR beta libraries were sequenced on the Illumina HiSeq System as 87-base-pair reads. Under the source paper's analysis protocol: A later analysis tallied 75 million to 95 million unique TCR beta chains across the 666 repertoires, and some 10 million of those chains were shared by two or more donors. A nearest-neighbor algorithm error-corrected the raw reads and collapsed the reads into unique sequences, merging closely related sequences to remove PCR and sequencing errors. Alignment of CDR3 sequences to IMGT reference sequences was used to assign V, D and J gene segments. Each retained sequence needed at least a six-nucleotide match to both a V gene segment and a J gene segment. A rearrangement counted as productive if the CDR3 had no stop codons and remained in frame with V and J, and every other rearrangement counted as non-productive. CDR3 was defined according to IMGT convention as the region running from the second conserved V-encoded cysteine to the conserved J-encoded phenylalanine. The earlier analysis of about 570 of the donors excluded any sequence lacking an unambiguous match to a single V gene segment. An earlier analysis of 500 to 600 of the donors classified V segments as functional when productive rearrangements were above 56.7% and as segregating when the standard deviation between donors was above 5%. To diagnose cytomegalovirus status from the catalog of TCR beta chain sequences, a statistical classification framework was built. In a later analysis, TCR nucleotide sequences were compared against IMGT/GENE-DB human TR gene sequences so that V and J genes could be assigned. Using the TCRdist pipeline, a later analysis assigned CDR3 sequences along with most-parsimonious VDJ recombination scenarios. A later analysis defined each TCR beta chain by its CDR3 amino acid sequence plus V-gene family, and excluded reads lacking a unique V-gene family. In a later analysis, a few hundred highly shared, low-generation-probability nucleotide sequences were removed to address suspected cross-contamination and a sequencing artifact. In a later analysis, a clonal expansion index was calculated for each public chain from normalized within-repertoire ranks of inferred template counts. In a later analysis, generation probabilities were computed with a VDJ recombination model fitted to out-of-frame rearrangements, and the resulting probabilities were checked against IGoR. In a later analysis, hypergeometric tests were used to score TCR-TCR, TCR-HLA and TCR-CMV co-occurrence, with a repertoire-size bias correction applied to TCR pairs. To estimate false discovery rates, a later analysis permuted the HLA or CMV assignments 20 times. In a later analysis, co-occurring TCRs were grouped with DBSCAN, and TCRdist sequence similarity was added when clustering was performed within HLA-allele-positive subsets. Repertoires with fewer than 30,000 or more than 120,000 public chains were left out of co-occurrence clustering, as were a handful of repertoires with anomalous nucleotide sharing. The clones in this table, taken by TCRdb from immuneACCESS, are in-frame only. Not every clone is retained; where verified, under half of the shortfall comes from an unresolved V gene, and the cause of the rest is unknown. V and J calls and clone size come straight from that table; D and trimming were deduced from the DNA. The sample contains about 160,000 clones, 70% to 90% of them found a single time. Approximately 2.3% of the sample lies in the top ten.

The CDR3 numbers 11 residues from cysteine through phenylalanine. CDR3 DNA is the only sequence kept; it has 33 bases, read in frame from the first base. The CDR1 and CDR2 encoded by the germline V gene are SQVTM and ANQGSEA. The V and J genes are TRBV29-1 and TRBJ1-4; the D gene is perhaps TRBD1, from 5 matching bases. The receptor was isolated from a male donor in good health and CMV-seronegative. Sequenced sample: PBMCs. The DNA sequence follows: TGCGGCGGGGGGGAGGGTGAAAAACTGTTTTTT. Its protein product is CGGGEGEKLFF.